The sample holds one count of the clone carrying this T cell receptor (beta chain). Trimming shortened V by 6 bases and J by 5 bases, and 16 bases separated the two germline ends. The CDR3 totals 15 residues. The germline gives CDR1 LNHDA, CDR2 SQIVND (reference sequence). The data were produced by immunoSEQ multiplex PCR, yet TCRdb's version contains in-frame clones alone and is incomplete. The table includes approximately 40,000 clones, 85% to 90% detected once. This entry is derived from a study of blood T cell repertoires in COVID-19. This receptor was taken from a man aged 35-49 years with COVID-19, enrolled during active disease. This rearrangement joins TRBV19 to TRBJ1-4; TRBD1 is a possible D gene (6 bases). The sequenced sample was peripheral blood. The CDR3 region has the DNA TGTGCCAGTAGGCCCCGAGGGGGTCTCAATGAAAAACTGTTTTTT. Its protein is CASRPRGGLNEKLFF.